The 16 T cell receptor beta chains listed next were all sequenced from one sample in a study of T cells in localized non-small cell lung cancer. Profiled with immunoSEQ multiplex PCR; TCRdb holds only in-frame clones, not every one. The sample yields over 35,000 clones, 65% to 90% seen once. Material: peripheral blood mononuclear cells, obtained before any cancer treatment. Receptors originate from a male donor at least 60 years old with stage II lung adenocarcinoma.

The CDR3 nucleotides are TGTGCCAGCAGTTATAACTTAGGGAGCAGCACTGAAGCTTTCTTT. Translation gives CASSYNLGSSTEAFF. The V gene is TRBV6-5, the J gene TRBJ1-1; D is uncertain. In germline, CDR1 is MNHEY, CDR2 SVGAGI. This CDR3 has 15 residues. The V end was cut by 3 bases, the J end by 4 bases, with 15 bases between.

In this sample, this clone turned up once. The chain couples TRBV28 to TRBJ1-2; D perhaps matches TRBD1 (5 bases). V was shortened by 7 bases and J by 8 bases, with 11 bases between the two germline ends. Germline loops: CDR1 MDHEN, CDR2 SYDVKM. The CDR3 is 11 amino acids. The CDR3 region is CASTWGGGYTF. CDR3 DNA sequence: TGTGCCAGCACCTGGGGGGGAGGCTACACCTTC.

The chain links TRBV18 to TRBJ2-3, with D possibly being TRBD1 or TRBD2 (6 bases each). Germline-derived CDR1 and CDR2 are KGHSH and LQKENI. V dropped 8 bases and J dropped 5 bases, with 20 bases sitting between them. This CDR3 comprises 15 residues. The CDR3 loop reads CASQKAWGAGDTQYF. The CDR3 DNA sequence: TGTGCCAGCCAAAAGGCATGGGGGGCCGGAGATACGCAGTATTTT.

The V gene is TRBV2, the J gene TRBJ2-5, with 7 nucleotides matching TRBD2. V dropped 4 bases and J dropped 4; count of bases not matched to a gene: 9. Per germline, CDR1 SNHLY and CDR2 FYNNEI. The CDR3 spans 15 residues. CDR3 protein: CASSATREGRETQYF. The CDR3 region has the DNA TGTGCCAGCAGTGCCACTAGGGAGGGTAGAGAGACCCAGTACTTC.

This rearrangement joins TRBV25-1 to TRBJ2-2; D not certain. V lost 6 bases to trimming and J lost 5 bases, with 7 bases between them. The CDR3 is made up of 12 amino acids. Per the germline V gene, CDR1 is MGHDK and CDR2 is SYGVNS. The CDR3 protein is CASSRGTGELFF. In nucleotides, the CDR3 is TGTGCCAGCAGCCGTGGAACCGGGGAGCTGTTTTTT.

This clone was observed a single time. The genes are TRBV29-1 and TRBJ2-7; tentative D call: TRBD2 (5 bases). The CDR3 consists of 14 residues. V was trimmed by 1 base and J by 2 bases, leaving 12 bases between them. CDR1 SQVTM and CDR2 ANQGSEA come from the germline V gene. The DNA of the CDR3 is TGCAGCGTTGAAGTTGGCGGGCAGACCTACGAGCAGTACTTC. Protein sequence: CSVEVGGQTYEQYF.

V gene TRBV2 combines with J gene TRBJ1-2, with 8 bases matching TRBD1. J gave up 4 bases and V 10 bases, and 11 bases lay outside the gene matches. CDR1 SNHLY and CDR2 FYNNEI come from the germline V gene. The CDR3 has 14 residues. DNA for the CDR3: TGTGCCACCTTCGGACAGGGAATGGGCTATGGCTACACCTTC. As protein: CATFGQGMGYGYTF.

This clone occurred once. J is TRBJ1-2 and V is TRBV2; 8 bases fit TRBD1. Germline loops: CDR1 SNHLY, CDR2 FYNNEI. The CDR3 runs 12 residues. J lost 6 bases, V lost 6 bases, and 3 bases had no gene match. The CDR3 sequence: CASSGQGNGYTF. CDR3 in DNA: TGTGCCAGCAGCGGACAGGGAAATGGCTACACCTTC.

This clone is a singleton in its sample. The chain recombines TRBV15 with TRBJ2-7; 9 bases agree with TRBD1. This CDR3 has 14 amino acids. The V gene end was trimmed by 0 bases and the J gene end by 5 bases; junction bases not matched to a gene: 2. Germline V gene data show CDR1 as LNHNV and CDR2 as YYDKDF (reference sequence). The CDR3 sequence is CATSREQGANEQYF. CDR3 DNA: TGTGCCACCAGCAGAGAACAGGGGGCCAACGAGCAGTACTTC.

The rearrangement joins TRBV29-1 to TRBJ2-5; D assignment may be TRBD1 or TRBD2 (5 bases each). The CDR3 length is 13 residues. Germline CDR1 SQVTM, CDR2 ANQGSEA. The V end was cut by 8 bases, the J end by 1 base, with 14 bases between. CDR3 bases: TGCAGCATTCGAGGGGCCAGCCAAGAGACCCAGTACTTC. It is translated as CSIRGASQETQYF.

The CDR3 DNA reads as TGTGCCAGCAGCTTAGTGGCAGGGGGGGAGACCCAGTACTTC. It translates to CASSLVAGGETQYF. The V gene is TRBV7-6, the J gene TRBJ2-5, with D perhaps TRBD1 (7 bases). Germline assignment: CDR1 SGHVS and CDR2 FNYEAQ. The CDR3 loop spans 14 amino acids. Deletions cut 1 base from V and 5 bases from J, with 11 bases between.

Remarks on this clone: The sample holds other DNA sequences that translate to the same CDR3. This chain connects TRBV18 to TRBJ2-2; D might be TRBD1 (5 bases). CDR3 length equals 14 residues. V shed 5 bases and J shed 1 base, with 8 bases lying between them. Germline values: CDR1 KGHSH, CDR2 LQKENI. The CDR3 DNA reads as TGTGCCAGCTCATCAGGACAGAACACCGGGGAGCTGTTTTTT. The encoded protein is CASSSGQNTGELFF.

This clone was found a few times. V is TRBV4-1 and J is TRBJ1-3; D not resolved. The CDR3 consists of 15 residues. Germline CDR1 reads MGHRA; CDR2 reads YSYEKL. V lost 0 bases and J lost 4, with 10 bases in between. The CDR3 DNA is TGCGCCAGCAGCCAAGACGGAGCGGTAGGAAACACCATATATTTT. It yields the protein CASSQDGAVGNTIYF.

The chain combines TRBV6-6 with TRBJ1-4, with 8 nucleotides matching TRBD1. Germline loops: CDR1 MNHNY, CDR2 SVGAGI (reference sequence). V shed 7 bases and J 3 bases; nucleotides not matched to a gene: 4. The CDR3 runs to 14 residues. CDR3 nucleotides: TGTGCCAGCACTCTGGGACAGGCTAATGAAAAACTGTTTTTT. Its translation is CASTLGQANEKLFF.

This clone was detected only once. This rearrangement joins TRBV11-1 to TRBJ2-7; a possible D gene is TRBD1 (5 bases). Germline CDR1 reads SGHAT; CDR2 reads FQDESV (reference sequence). There are 14 residues in the CDR3. V shed 3 bases and J shed 0 bases, with 9 bases lying between them. CDR3 amino acids: CASSLRTSSYEQYF. The DNA of the CDR3 is TGTGCCAGCAGCTTGCGGACATCCTCCTACGAGCAGTACTTC.

V is TRBV11-2 and J is TRBJ2-7; D gene unclear. The V end lost 0 bases, the J end lost 2 bases, and 8 bases lay between the germline ends. The CDR3 spans 14 residues. CDR1 and CDR2 from the germline V gene are SGHAT and FQNNGV. Written as DNA, the CDR3 is TGTGCCAGCAGCTTAGAGAGACCTCCCTACGAGCAGTACTTC. Amino acids: CASSLERPPYEQYF.